A single sample is the source of the 27 T cell receptor beta chains below, sequenced in a study of OX40 agonist ivuxolimab in advanced cancers. TCRdb's copy holds only in-frame clones and misses some; the assay was immunoSEQ multiplex PCR. There are about 28,000 clones in the sample; roughly 87% occur only once, and about 16% lies in the top ten. Sequencing used CD4+ or CD8+ T cells sorted from blood, obtained in a trial of the OX40 agonist ivuxolimab. These receptor sequences come from an adult with an advanced solid tumor such as melanoma, head and neck, liver or kidney cancer.

This rearrangement joins TRBV7-9 to TRBJ1-2; 8 nucleotides agree with TRBD1. Germline loops: CDR1 SEHNR, CDR2 FQNEAQ (reference sequence). The CDR3 is made up of 14 amino acids. V trimming: 1 base; J trimming: 4 bases; junction bases outside the gene matches: 2. CDR3 sequence reads: CASSLGDRSYGYTF. The CDR3 nucleotides are TGTGCCAGCAGCTTAGGGGACAGGTCCTATGGCTACACCTTC.

The rearrangement joins TRBV15 to TRBJ2-1; 8 bases match TRBD2. J gave up 2 bases and V 3 bases, and 9 bases lay outside the gene matches. The germline V gene encodes CDR1 LNHNV and CDR2 YYDKDF (reference sequence). The CDR3 totals 17 residues. For the CDR3, the DNA is TGTGCCACCAGCAGTCCCCGCGGGACTAGTACCTACAATGAGCAGTTCTTC. Encoded protein: CATSSPRGTSTYNEQFF.

This chain uses TRBV13 with TRBJ2-3; D call uncertain. Germline V gene lookup returns CDR1 PRHDT and CDR2 FYEKMQ (reference sequence). Between the trimmed V and J ends, which lost 2 bases and 6 bases, there was a span of 21 bases. This CDR3 comprises 17 residues. This CDR3 reads CASSLILRAEKRDTQYF. CDR3 nucleotide sequence: TGTGCCAGCAGCTTAATTCTAAGGGCCGAAAAAAGGGATACGCAGTATTTT.

V and J are TRBV7-9 and TRBJ1-1; D gene uncertain. The CDR3 has 13 amino acids. The germline V and J ends were trimmed by 6 bases and 3 bases, with 11 bases remaining between them. CDR1 and CDR2 (germline): SEHNR, FQNEAQ (reference sequence). This CDR3 is CASSFPRDTEAFF. CDR3 bases: TGTGCCAGCAGTTTTCCCCGGGACACTGAAGCTTTCTTT.

V is TRBV14 and J is TRBJ2-7; 7 nucleotides align to TRBD1. The V segment lost 6 bases and the J segment 7 bases; nucleotides outside the gene matches: 9. CDR1 is SGHDN, CDR2 FVKESK, per germline. The CDR3 contains 13 residues. CDR3 region: CASRPTGAWEQYF. The CDR3 DNA follows: TGTGCCAGCAGACCTACAGGGGCTTGGGAGCAGTACTTC.

The J gene is TRBJ2-7, the V gene TRBV15; D possibly uses TRBD1 or TRBD2 (5 bases each). V lost 0 bases and J lost 4, with 13 bases in between. Germline lookup yields CDR1 LNHNV and CDR2 YYDKDF (reference sequence). The CDR3 consists of 15 residues. Written as DNA, the CDR3 is TGTGCCACCAGCAGAGATTACGGGGCACCGTACGAGCAGTACTTC. It specifies CATSRDYGAPYEQYF.

The V and J genes are TRBV4-1 and TRBJ2-5; maybe TRBD2 (6 bases). V lost 0 bases and J 4 bases, leaving 15 bases between the germline ends. Germline V gene sequence: CDR1 MGHRA, CDR2 YSYEKL. This CDR3 spans 16 amino acids. CDR3 sequence reads: CASSQELRGLLETQYF. The CDR3, as DNA: TGCGCCAGCAGCCAAGAGTTGCGGGGATTGTTAGAGACCCAGTACTTC.

This rearrangement joins TRBV2 to TRBJ1-5; D ambiguous. Trimming shortened V by 6 bases and J by 3 bases, and 12 bases separated the two germline ends. Germline CDR1 reads SNHLY; CDR2 reads FYNNEI. CDR3 length: 14 amino acids. CDR3 DNA: TGTGCCAGCAGGCTTAGTAGAGACAATCAGCCCCAGCATTTT. This translates into CASRLSRDNQPQHF.

In its sample, this clone was seen a few times. The V gene is TRBV11-3, the J gene TRBJ2-1, with D perhaps TRBD2 (6 bases). In germline, CDR1 is SGHNT, CDR2 YENEEA. Trimming took off 4 bases at V and 4 bases at J, with 17 bases between the two ends. The CDR3 loop spans 16 amino acids. The CDR3 reads CASSSRGSGSYNEQFF. The CDR3 DNA reads as TGTGCCAGCAGCTCCCGAGGGAGCGGGTCTTACAATGAGCAGTTCTTC.

The chain combines TRBV7-2 with TRBJ2-5; 7 bases map to TRBD1. CDR1 SGHTA and CDR2 FQGNSA come from the germline V gene. V trimming: 8 bases; J trimming: 4 bases; junction bases outside the gene matches: 10. The CDR3 totals 14 residues. CDR3 in amino acids: CASGRTDRSETQYF. The CDR3 region has the DNA TGTGCCAGCGGACGGACGGACAGGTCAGAGACCCAGTACTTC.

The chain recombines TRBV5-5 with TRBJ2-1; 10 positions match TRBD2. V gave up 0 bases and J gave up 4 bases; unmatched junction bases: 10. CDR1 SGHKS and CDR2 YYEKEE come from the germline V gene (reference sequence). This CDR3 spans 18 amino acids. The CDR3, as DNA: TGTGCCAGCAGCTTGGTGCTAGCGGGAGTATTGGGGTACAATGAGCAGTTCTTC. This encodes CASSLVLAGVLGYNEQFF.

The genes are TRBV19 and TRBJ1-1, with 7 nucleotides matching TRBD1. Germline V gives CDR1 LNHDA, CDR2 SQIVND (reference sequence). J lost 0 bases, V lost 7 bases, and 5 bases had no gene match. The CDR3 totals 14 residues. CDR3 region: CASTPTGMNTEAFF. The CDR3 nucleotides are TGTGCCAGTACCCCGACAGGGATGAACACTGAAGCTTTCTTT.

V gene TRBV4-1 combines with J gene TRBJ2-7; D uncertain. The V gene's germline CDR1 is MGHRA and CDR2 YSYEKL. V lost 1 base and J 2 bases, leaving 9 bases between the germline ends. CDR3 length: 14 residues. The CDR3 sequence is CASSQVVKAYEQYF. CDR3 nucleotides: TGCGCCAGCAGCCAAGTTGTCAAGGCCTACGAGCAGTACTTC.

The V call is TRBV9, the J call TRBJ2-2; no reliable D call. V lost 0 bases and J lost 4, with 10 bases in between. CDR1 and CDR2 (germline): SGDLS, YYNGEE. CDR3 length: 15 residues. CDR3 sequence (DNA): TGTGCCAGCAGCGTAGTATCCGGGCTCACCGGGGAGCTGTTTTTT. As protein: CASSVVSGLTGELFF.

The rearrangement joins TRBV27 to TRBJ2-7, with D possibly TRBD2 on 5 matching bases. CDR3 length: 18 amino acids. Per germline, CDR1 MNHEY and CDR2 SMNVEV (reference sequence). V gave up 0 bases and J gave up 6 bases, with 24 bases separating them. In DNA, the CDR3 is TGTGCCAGCAGTTTATCAATGTTACGGACTGACCTCTACGGCGAGCAGTACTTC. Its protein is CASSLSMLRTDLYGEQYF.

The gene calls are TRBV28 and TRBJ2-7; D is undetermined. The CDR3 covers 11 residues. Trimming took off 6 bases at V and 5 bases at J, with 8 bases between the two ends. CDR1 MDHEN and CDR2 SYDVKM come from the germline V gene. In DNA form, the CDR3 reads TGTGCCAGCAGCTCTTCCAACGAGCAGTACTTC. The encoded protein is CASSSSNEQYF.

This chain links TRBV7-3 with TRBJ2-1, with TRBD2 matching 8 bases. CDR1 is SGHTA and CDR2 is FQGTGA in the germline V gene. V dropped 5 bases and J dropped 7; count of bases not matched to a gene: 13. The CDR3 has 16 residues. CDR3 DNA: TGTGCCAGCAGCCCGACCGGAGCGGGAGAAGCAAATGAGCAGTTCTTC. Its protein product is CASSPTGAGEANEQFF.

The chain carries TRBV15 and TRBJ1-4; 11 bases are shared with TRBD1. Losses at the gene ends were 1 base for V and 6 bases for J; bases not matched to a gene: 7. CDR3 length: 17 amino acids. CDR1 and CDR2 (germline): LNHNV, YYDKDF (reference sequence). The CDR3 protein is CATSRGLMGQGDEKLFF. The CDR3 region has the DNA TGTGCCACCAGCAGAGGCTTAATGGGACAGGGGGATGAAAAACTGTTTTTT.

The chain employs TRBV27 and TRBJ2-7, with D perhaps matching TRBD2 (6 bases). Deletions cut 5 bases from V and 4 bases from J, with 6 bases between. Germline V gene sequence: CDR1 MNHEY, CDR2 SMNVEV (reference sequence). The CDR3 extends over 11 amino acids. In DNA, the CDR3 is TGTGCCAGCAGTGCGGGATACGAGCAGTACTTC. Protein: CASSAGYEQYF.

The chain links TRBV27 to TRBJ2-5; maybe TRBD1 (5 bases). This CDR3 contains 15 residues. Germline V lookup: CDR1 MNHEY, CDR2 SMNVEV (reference sequence). The ends were cut back, 6 bases at V and 0 bases at J, with 14 bases in the middle. CDR3 region: CASSPTAGYQETQYF. CDR3 coding DNA: TGTGCCAGCAGCCCGACGGCAGGGTACCAAGAGACCCAGTACTTC.

A single count supports this clone. The gene calls are TRBV27 and TRBJ2-7; D ambiguous. This CDR3 is 15 amino acids long. Germline lookup yields CDR1 MNHEY and CDR2 SMNVEV (reference sequence). The V gene lost 0 bases and the J gene lost 0 bases, with 9 bases spanning the gap. Here the CDR3 reads CASSLSWQASYEQYF. CDR3 nucleotides: TGTGCCAGCAGTTTATCGTGGCAGGCCTCCTACGAGCAGTACTTC.

The gene calls are TRBV5-5 and TRBJ1-1; the match to TRBD1 covers 9 bases. Germline V gene sequence: CDR1 SGHKS, CDR2 YYEKEE (reference sequence). CDR3 length equals 14 residues. The J segment lost 6 bases and the V segment lost 5 bases, leaving 8 bases of the junction unmatched. The CDR3 reads CASSHRDREAEAFF. CDR3 bases: TGTGCCAGCAGTCACCGGGACAGGGAAGCTGAAGCTTTCTTT. Full variable domain (outside the CDR3, taken from reference TRBV5-5 and TRBJ1-1): DAGVTQSPTHLIKTRGQQVTLRCSPISGHKSVSWYQQVLGQGPQFIFQYYEKEERGRGNFPDRFSARQFPNYSSELNVNALLLGDSALYLCASSHRDREAEAFFGQGTRLTVV.

V is TRBV19 and J is TRBJ2-7; 9 bases are a match to TRBD2. The V gene end was trimmed by 3 bases and the J gene end by 1 base; junction bases not matched to a gene: 19. Germline V lookup: CDR1 LNHDA, CDR2 SQIVND (reference sequence). The CDR3 is made up of 20 amino acids. CDR3 amino acids: CASSIFPTQRASGKSYEQYF. DNA for the CDR3: TGTGCCAGTAGTATCTTCCCTACCCAGCGGGCTAGCGGGAAGTCCTACGAGCAGTACTTC.

The rearrangement joins TRBV7-2 to TRBJ2-2; D possibly corresponds to TRBD2 (5 bases). Germline V gene data show CDR1 as SGHTA and CDR2 as FQGNSA. V lost 5 bases and J lost 3, with 10 bases in between. The CDR3 loop spans 14 amino acids. This CDR3 is CASSPGVYTGELFF. CDR3 nucleotide sequence: TGTGCCAGCAGCCCCGGGGTGTACACCGGGGAGCTGTTTTTT.

The V call is TRBV4-3, the J call TRBJ2-3; D is ambiguous. The length of the CDR3 is 13 residues. The germline V and J ends were trimmed by 4 bases and 5 bases, with 10 bases remaining between them. Germline V CDR1 and CDR2: LGHNA, YSLEER. CDR3 DNA sequence: TGCGCCAGCAGCCCCGTTTACGGAGATACGCAGTATTTT. Translation gives CASSPVYGDTQYF.

V is TRBV7-9 and J is TRBJ2-3; the D is unclear. Per germline, CDR1 SEHNR and CDR2 FQNEAQ (reference sequence). This CDR3 contains 13 residues. Trimming stripped 2 bases from V and 1 base from J, with 4 bases between. The CDR3 DNA reads as TGTGCCAGCAGCTTATACCGCACAGATACGCAGTATTTT. It yields the protein CASSLYRTDTQYF.

This clone was seen more than once but under ten times. The chain carries TRBV28 and TRBJ2-5, with 11 bases aligning to TRBD2. V lost 3 bases to trimming and J lost 3 bases; unmatched junction nucleotides: 6. CDR3 size: 16 residues. Germline V CDR1 and CDR2: MDHEN, SYDVKM. The CDR3 loop reads CASSLGPGLAEETQYF. The CDR3 bases are TGTGCCAGCAGTTTGGGACCGGGACTAGCGGAAGAGACCCAGTACTTC. Complete variable domain (other parts from reference TRBV28 and TRBJ2-5): DVKVTQSSRYLVKRTGEKVFLECVQDMDHENMFWYRQDPGLGLRLIYFSYDVKMKEKGDIPEGYSVSREKKERFSLILESASTNQTSMYLCASSLGPGLAEETQYFGPGTRLLVL.